This TCR beta chain was sequenced in a study of blood T cell repertoires in COVID-19. Clones were sequenced by immunoSEQ multiplex PCR, and TCRdb holds only the in-frame ones, with some missing. Of about 90,000 clones listed, about 80% are singletons. Germline lookup yields CDR1 ENHRY and CDR2 SYGVKD. The CDR3 sequence is 14 residues long. J lost 0 bases, V lost 4 bases, and 2 bases had no gene match. This chain joins TRBV10-3 and TRBJ2-7; 8 positions match TRBD1. The clonotype originates from a woman aged 70 to 79 with acute or convalescent COVID-19. The source material was peripheral blood. The CDR3 sequence is CAISGTGSSYEQYF. In nucleotides, the CDR3 is TGTGCCATCAGTGGGACAGGGAGCTCCTACGAGCAGTACTTC.